A selection of T cell receptor beta chains follows, all from one sample in a study of blood T cell repertoires in COVID-19. Only in-frame clones appear in the TCRdb table, and some are missing; sequencing was by immunoSEQ multiplex PCR. The table has approximately 320,000 clones, about nine tenths seen once. Source material: PBMCs or T cells enriched from blood (not recorded which). The source of these receptors is a man aged 55 to 70 who had recovered from COVID-19. Each CDR3 is given with its conserved first and last residue. The order of the fields is clone size, D gene, J gene, V gene, CDR3 protein, CDR3 DNA. A D gene is named only where the DNA matches it firmly. Where a row states a size, it is once, few, many or the class of an expanded clone; other rows omit it.

size: once; D: -; J: TRBJ1-5; V: TRBV18; CDR3: CASSQGSQPQHF; DNA: TGTGCCAGCTCACAGGGGTCCCAGCCCCAGCATTTT
size: -; D: -; J: TRBJ2-7; V: TRBV6-5; CDR3: CASRGFGQSYEQYF; DNA: TGTGCCAGCAGGGGTTTTGGACAGAGCTACGAGCAGTACTTC
size: -; D: -; J: TRBJ2-1; V: TRBV15; CDR3: CATSREREINEQFF; DNA: TGTGCCACCAGCAGAGAACGCGAGATCAATGAGCAGTTCTTC
size: -; D: -; J: TRBJ1-3; V: TRBV3-1/TRBV3-2; CDR3: CASSPPGGAGPRNTIYF; DNA: TGTGCCAGCAGCCCACCAGGAGGGGCAGGTCCCCGAAACACCATATATTTT
size: -; D: TRBD1; J: TRBJ1-1; V: TRBV7-2; CDR3: CASSQSGGRVTEAFF; DNA: TGTGCCAGCAGCCAATCAGGGGGTCGGGTCACTGAAGCTTTCTTT
size: -; D: -; J: TRBJ2-7; V: TRBV11-2; CDR3: CASSLEVGWLKQGTYEQYF; DNA: TGTGCCAGCAGCTTAGAGGTCGGTTGGTTAAAACAGGGAACCTACGAGCAGTACTTC
size: -; D: TRBD2; J: TRBJ2-1; V: TRBV29-1; CDR3: CSVVLAGAFNNEQFF; DNA: TGCAGCGTTGTTCTAGCGGGAGCCTTCAACAATGAGCAGTTCTTC
size: -; D: TRBD2; J: TRBJ2-1; V: TRBV7-2; CDR3: CASNVAGGDEQFF; DNA: TGTGCCAGCAACGTAGCGGGCGGGGATGAGCAGTTCTTC
size: few; D: TRBD1; J: TRBJ1-1; V: TRBV30; CDR3: CAWRRQGETEAFF; DNA: TGTGCCTGGAGGAGGCAGGGGGAAACTGAAGCTTTCTTT
size: -; D: -; J: TRBJ2-3; V: TRBV3-1/TRBV3-2; CDR3: CASSQDRGYRPTDTQYF; DNA: TGTGCCAGCAGCCAAGATCGAGGGTACCGGCCCACAGATACGCAGTATTTT
size: -; D: TRBD1; J: TRBJ2-7; V: TRBV7-6; CDR3: CASSSGQGSNEQYF; DNA: TGTGCCAGCAGCTCGGGACAGGGAAGCAACGAGCAGTACTTC
size: -; D: TRBD2; J: TRBJ2-5; V: TRBV7-9; CDR3: CASSQGLAETQYF; DNA: TGTGCCAGCAGTCAAGGACTAGCGGAGACCCAGTACTTC
size: -; D: -; J: TRBJ1-5; V: TRBV3-1/TRBV3-2; CDR3: CASSRGSLQGNQPQHF; DNA: TGTGCCAGCAGCCGCGGTTCCCTTCAGGGAAATCAGCCCCAGCATTTT
size: -; D: -; J: TRBJ2-4; V: TRBV15; CDR3: CATSRDSPLRGDRYIQYF; DNA: TGTGCCACCAGCAGAGATAGCCCCCTGCGGGGCGATCGGTACATTCAGTACTTC
size: -; D: TRBD1; J: TRBJ1-1; V: TRBV3-1/TRBV3-2; CDR3: CASSFRGISTEAFF; DNA: TGTGCCAGCAGCTTCAGGGGGATTAGCACTGAAGCTTTCTTT
size: -; D: TRBD1; J: TRBJ1-5; V: TRBV4-2; CDR3: CASSQDRQGATQPQHF; DNA: TGTGCCAGCAGCCAAGACCGACAGGGGGCGACTCAGCCCCAGCATTTT
size: -; D: TRBD2; J: TRBJ2-7; V: TRBV6-1; CDR3: CASSELASGSYEQYF; DNA: TGTGCCAGCAGTGAACTGGCTAGCGGGAGCTACGAGCAGTACTTC
size: -; D: TRBD1; J: TRBJ2-3; V: TRBV5-1; CDR3: CASSLSGTGGTDTQYF; DNA: TGCGCCAGCAGCTTGTCGGGGACAGGGGGCACAGATACGCAGTATTTT
size: -; D: -; J: TRBJ2-3; V: TRBV6-5; CDR3: CASSYSPGTRTDTQYF; DNA: TGTGCCAGCAGTTACTCGCCGGGAACCCGCACAGATACGCAGTATTTT